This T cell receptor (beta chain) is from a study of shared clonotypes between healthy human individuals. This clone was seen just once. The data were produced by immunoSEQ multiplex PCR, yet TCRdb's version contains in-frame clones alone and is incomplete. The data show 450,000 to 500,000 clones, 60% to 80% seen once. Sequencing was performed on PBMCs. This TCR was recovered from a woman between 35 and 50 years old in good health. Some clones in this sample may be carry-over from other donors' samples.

This CDR3 reads CASSGRQGAYEQYF. CDR3 DNA sequence: TGTGCCAGCAGTGGACGACAGGGGGCCTACGAGCAGTACTTC. The gene calls are TRBV6-1 and TRBJ2-7; 9 bases are shared with TRBD1. Unmatched junction bases numbered 3, after V lost 4 bases and J lost 2 bases. CDR1 is MNHNS and CDR2 is SASEGT in the germline V gene. The CDR3 is 14 residues long.